Listed below are T cell receptor beta chains from one sample, sequenced in a study of blood T cell repertoires in COVID-19. Assay used: immunoSEQ multiplex PCR; TCRdb lists only in-frame clones, some missing. Of 200,000 or so clones listed, around 90% are singletons. Sample: PBMCs or T cells enriched from blood (not recorded which). The receptor set was obtained from a woman between 25 and 40 years old who had recovered from COVID-19. The CDR3 runs from the conserved cysteine through the conserved F or W. Each record gives: clone size, V gene, J gene, D gene, CDR3 DNA, CDR3 protein. The D gene is left open where the match is weak. Some rows mark clone size as missing; the rest say once, few, many or name a class of expanded clone.

abundance: -; v_gene: TRBV24-1; j_gene: TRBJ2-1; d_gene: TRBD1; CDR3nt: TGTGCCACCAGTGACTATGGGACAGGGAAAGACAATGAGCAGTTCTTC; CDR3aa: CATSDYGTGKDNEQFF
abundance: -; v_gene: TRBV7-6; j_gene: TRBJ2-3; d_gene: -; CDR3nt: TGTGCCAGCAGCTTAGATGGGCCTGGCACAGATACGCAGTATTTT; CDR3aa: CASSLDGPGTDTQYF
abundance: -; v_gene: TRBV6-5; j_gene: TRBJ2-7; d_gene: TRBD2; CDR3nt: TGTGCCAGCAGTTTTAAAATAGCGGGGGGGCGCTACGAGCAGTACTTC; CDR3aa: CASSFKIAGGRYEQYF
abundance: -; v_gene: TRBV7-9; j_gene: TRBJ2-1; d_gene: -; CDR3nt: TGTGCCAGCAGCTTAGTTGTTTCCGGTTATGAGCAGTTCTTC; CDR3aa: CASSLVVSGYEQFF
abundance: -; v_gene: TRBV7-2; j_gene: TRBJ2-5; d_gene: -; CDR3nt: TGTGCCAGCAGCTTAGACCTGGCCCACCAAGAGACCCAGTACTTC; CDR3aa: CASSLDLAHQETQYF
abundance: once; v_gene: TRBV7-3; j_gene: TRBJ2-1; d_gene: -; CDR3nt: TGTGCCAGCAGCTTGGACAGCTACAATGAGCAGTTCTTC; CDR3aa: CASSLDSYNEQFF
abundance: -; v_gene: TRBV19; j_gene: TRBJ1-2; d_gene: -; CDR3nt: TGTGCCAGTAGTAGTCGGGTTTTGGGGGCGGATGGCTACACCTTC; CDR3aa: CASSSRVLGADGYTF
abundance: -; v_gene: TRBV4-2; j_gene: TRBJ2-1; d_gene: -; CDR3nt: TGTGCCAGCAGCCAAGATGGGCGCGGGACCCCCCGGCTCTTC; CDR3aa: CASSQDGRGTPRLF
abundance: -; v_gene: TRBV29-1; j_gene: TRBJ1-1; d_gene: TRBD1; CDR3nt: TGCAGCGTTACCGGGACAGGTGATCGCGAAGCTTTCTTT; CDR3aa: CSVTGTGDREAFF
abundance: -; v_gene: TRBV27; j_gene: TRBJ1-2; d_gene: TRBD1; CDR3nt: TGTGCCAGCAGTCTAGGGACAGGGTTTGGCTACACCTTC; CDR3aa: CASSLGTGFGYTF
abundance: -; v_gene: TRBV2; j_gene: TRBJ1-1; d_gene: -; CDR3nt: TGTGCCAGCAGTGTCCAAGGGGGCACTGAAGCTTTCTTT; CDR3aa: CASSVQGGTEAFF
abundance: -; v_gene: TRBV7-8; j_gene: TRBJ1-6; d_gene: -; CDR3nt: TGTGCCAGCAGCTCCACTACCCACGGACTCGTCTTAAGTTCACCCCTCCACTTT; CDR3aa: CASSSTTHGLVLSSPLHF
abundance: once; v_gene: TRBV20-1; j_gene: TRBJ2-7; d_gene: TRBD1; CDR3nt: TGCAGTGCCGACAGGGTCTACGAGCAGTACTTC; CDR3aa: CSADRVYEQYF
abundance: -; v_gene: TRBV9; j_gene: TRBJ2-7; d_gene: -; CDR3nt: TGTGCCAGCAGCGTAACAGGGTTCTCCTACGAGCAGTACTTC; CDR3aa: CASSVTGFSYEQYF
abundance: -; v_gene: TRBV11-2; j_gene: TRBJ2-3; d_gene: -; CDR3nt: TGTGCCAGCAGACGGGTGAAGGGGTCTCCGGATACGCAGTATTTT; CDR3aa: CASRRVKGSPDTQYF
abundance: -; v_gene: TRBV9; j_gene: TRBJ1-1; d_gene: -; CDR3nt: TGTGCCAGCAGCGTAGGTGTAGGGAGGGACACTGAAGCTTTCTTT; CDR3aa: CASSVGVGRDTEAFF
abundance: -; v_gene: TRBV4-3; j_gene: TRBJ2-2; d_gene: -; CDR3nt: TGCGCCAGCAGCCGAGTGGACACACTTGCGAACACCGGGGAGCTGTTTTTT; CDR3aa: CASSRVDTLANTGELFF
abundance: -; v_gene: TRBV7-3; j_gene: TRBJ1-1; d_gene: -; CDR3nt: TGTGCCAGCAGCTCGATTCCGGGGACTGAAGCTTTCTTT; CDR3aa: CASSSIPGTEAFF
abundance: medium-sized; v_gene: TRBV5-1; j_gene: TRBJ2-1; d_gene: -; CDR3nt: TGCGCCAGCAGCCAGACAGAATACAATGAGCAGTTCTTC; CDR3aa: CASSQTEYNEQFF
abundance: -; v_gene: TRBV11-2; j_gene: TRBJ1-2; d_gene: -; CDR3nt: TGTGCCAGCAGCTTAGTTCGGGATAACTATGGCTACACCTTC; CDR3aa: CASSLVRDNYGYTF
abundance: -; v_gene: TRBV5-1; j_gene: TRBJ2-1; d_gene: TRBD2; CDR3nt: TGCGCCAGCAGCTTGGAAGCGGGGATGGGGGAGCAGTTCTTC; CDR3aa: CASSLEAGMGEQFF
abundance: -; v_gene: TRBV5-1; j_gene: TRBJ1-1; d_gene: -; CDR3nt: TGCGCCAGCAGCTGGGGGGGACGGGGCACTGAAGCTTTCTTT; CDR3aa: CASSWGGRGTEAFF
abundance: -; v_gene: TRBV7-2; j_gene: TRBJ2-7; d_gene: -; CDR3nt: TGTGCCAGCAGCATTAGCTCCTACGAGCAGTACTTC; CDR3aa: CASSISSYEQYF
abundance: -; v_gene: TRBV7-3; j_gene: TRBJ1-6; d_gene: -; CDR3nt: TGTGCCAGCAGCCAATCAGGGAATTCACCCCTCCACTTT; CDR3aa: CASSQSGNSPLHF
abundance: -; v_gene: TRBV7-6; j_gene: TRBJ2-6; d_gene: -; CDR3nt: TGTGCCAGCAGCTTATATGGAGGGGAAGGCTCTGGGGCCAACGTCCTGACTTTC; CDR3aa: CASSLYGGEGSGANVLTF
abundance: -; v_gene: TRBV7-2; j_gene: TRBJ2-7; d_gene: TRBD2; CDR3nt: TGTGCCAGCGTCGTGCGGGGGGGCCAGAGCGAGCAGTACTTC; CDR3aa: CASVVRGGQSEQYF
abundance: -; v_gene: TRBV4-3; j_gene: TRBJ1-1; d_gene: TRBD1; CDR3nt: TGCGCCAGCAGCTACGACAGGGGGCTTAACACTGAAGCTTTCTTT; CDR3aa: CASSYDRGLNTEAFF
abundance: few; v_gene: TRBV9; j_gene: TRBJ2-2; d_gene: -; CDR3nt: TGTGCCAGCAGCGTCGGACAGCGTTTGAACACCGGGGAGCTGTTTTTT; CDR3aa: CASSVGQRLNTGELFF